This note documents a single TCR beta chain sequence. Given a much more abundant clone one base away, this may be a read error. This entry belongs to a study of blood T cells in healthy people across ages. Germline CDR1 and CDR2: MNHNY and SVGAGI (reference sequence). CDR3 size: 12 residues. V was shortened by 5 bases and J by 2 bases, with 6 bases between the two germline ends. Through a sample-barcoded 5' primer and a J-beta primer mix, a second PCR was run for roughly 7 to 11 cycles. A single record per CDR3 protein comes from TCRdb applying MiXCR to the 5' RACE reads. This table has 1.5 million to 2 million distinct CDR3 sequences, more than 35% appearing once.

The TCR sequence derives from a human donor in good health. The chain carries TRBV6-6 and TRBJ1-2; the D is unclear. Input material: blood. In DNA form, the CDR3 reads TGTGCCAGCAGTGACGCAAACTATGGCTACACCTTC. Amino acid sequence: CASSDANYGYTF.